This TCR beta chain was retrieved from a study of tumor-infiltrating lymphocytes in oesophageal squamous cell carcinoma. Each CDR3 protein gets one entry after TCRdb re-called the PCR reads with MiXCR. Counted here are 18,000 or so distinct CDR3 sequences, 42% occurring once; the ten biggest clones make up approximately 18%. On this clonotype: The junction departs from germline at one end; a sequencing error may be responsible.

Germline loops: CDR1 SGHVS, CDR2 FNYEAQ. The CDR3 sequence is 15 residues long. The source of this sequence is a female donor with esophageal squamous cell carcinoma. The chain employs TRBV7-6 and TRBJ2-3, with D perhaps TRBD1 or TRBD2 (7 bases each). Sequenced sample: normal esophageal tissue next to the tumor. The CDR3 region has the DNA TGTGCTAGCAGCAGGGGGGGGGGGACCAAAGAGACCCAGTACTTT. Its protein is CASSRGGGTKETQYF.